The TCR beta chain under discussion was sequenced for a study of shared T cell receptors in the human thymus. CDR3 size: 16 residues. V was shortened by 5 bases and J by 0 bases, with 15 bases between the two germline ends. From germline, CDR1 is SEHNR and CDR2 FQNEAQ (reference sequence). Data came from immunoSEQ multiplex PCR; TCRdb stores just in-frame clones and leaves some out. This sample has roughly 550,000 clones, with around 78% found just once. The sample also formed part of further work on human thymus T cells.

Specimen: thymocytes. The sequence was obtained from a boy in the first two years of life with a congenital heart defect. V gene TRBV7-9 combines with J gene TRBJ2-3, with D perhaps TRBD1 (5 bases). As DNA, the CDR3 is TGTGCCAGCAGCATCGGATGGGGCCGTAGCACAGATACGCAGTATTTT. As protein: CASSIGWGRSTDTQYF.